This TCR beta chain was sequenced during a study of T cells in Graves' hyperthyroidism and ophthalmopathy (dated by TCRdb to about 2019). In the study overall: TCR V-J signatures able to tell the groups apart were searched for in a discovery cohort of 95 or so patients, of whom about 40 had Graves' ophthalmopathy and roughly 59 had stable Graves' hyperthyroidism. An independent validation cohort of around 19 hyperthyroidism patients and approximately 15 patients who later progressed to ophthalmopathy tested prospective prediction of ophthalmopathy. The roughly 94 discovery patients were randomly divided into training and test sets at a 7:3 ratio. The study also compared thyroid tissue and blood T-cell repertoires from over 5 Graves' hyperthyroidism patients. Following sampling, methimazole starting at 30 mg daily was given to hyperthyroidism patients, and high-dose intravenous methylprednisolone was given to ophthalmopathy patients. The paper describes TCR Vbeta CDR3 sequencing of 120 to 150 peripheral blood samples, made up of roughly 40 ophthalmopathy patients, around 78 hyperthyroidism patients and about 17 progressor patients.

The TCR beta CDR3 regions were amplified from RNA transcripts. The first round of RT-PCR for the TCR CDR3 was performed with the HTBI primer set and the Qiagen OneStep RT-PCR kit. The libraries were constructed in a second round of multiplex PCR and then size-selected and purified. The libraries were sequenced on an Illumina HiSeq2000 using paired-end 100 bp reads. As for the original processing: SOAPnuke was used to process the raw data, with reads discarded if the reads contained adapters or uncalled bases, had a mean Phred below 15, or lacked an exact constant-primer or identifier match. COPE v1.2.5 was used to merge the high-quality paired reads, and each unique nucleotide sequence was defined as a clonotype. Clonotypes were aligned to IMGT TRBV, TRBD and TRBJ reference segments using MiTCR v1.1. The analysis included only V-J combinations with a frequency above 0.0001, which together covered approximately 99% of the repertoires. The TCS score was defined as the ratio of F50 (clonal expansion) to E x V (chaos), calculated using BLOSUM62-based TCRdist between CDR3 peptides within each V-J. Welch's t-statistics and random forest reduced roughly 530 V-J features to 10 to 15, which were used in a naive Bayes classifier (R e1071). The similarity between thyroid and blood repertoires was quantified using the Morisita-Horn index. Starting from the raw public reads, TCRdb applied fastp trimming at Q25, assembled clones with MiXCR and retained in-frame beta chains. Each CDR3 protein gets just one entry, which takes the most common genes and DNA from the rows behind it. None of the V and J calls come from the authors' own analysis; TCRdb made them. This sample lists around 600,000 distinct CDR3 sequences; 40% to 55% were detected once. The ten largest clones represent less than 9% of the sample.

Results the study describes overall, beyond this receptor: A model built on a 13 V-J signature distinguished ophthalmopathy from stable hyperthyroidism, reaching roughly 88% sensitivity and 81.08% specificity in cross-validation and 80%/75% in testing. Most expanded thyroid clonotypes (frequency above 0.001) were also detected in blood, suggesting blood repertoires may reflect thyroid immune responses. In validation, the model predicted progression to ophthalmopathy a median of approximately 6.3 months before onset, with about 71% sensitivity and 72.22% specificity. No statistical method was used to set the sample size in advance, and investigators knew the group allocation.

The study excluded patients with uncontrolled infections, other autoimmune diseases, pregnancy or lactation. Diagnoses were based on clinical symptoms, serum thyroxine and TRAb, thyroid ultrasound and orbital computed tomography. Total RNA was extracted with Trizol reagent, and quality was checked on an Agilent 2100 Bioanalyzer. Cut back by 2 bases and 9 bases, the V and J ends lie 11 bases apart. The germline V gene gives CDR1 as SGDLS and CDR2 as YYNGEE. CDR3 length: 12 amino acids, cysteine to phenylalanine. The DNA shown is the 36-base CDR3, in frame from base 1. This clonotype has just a few counts. Its antigen is still unknown. It has no much larger one-base neighbor in the sample; base qualities were not kept.

The sequence joins TRBV9 to TRBJ1-2; the D segment could be TRBD1, given 5 matching bases. Material for sequencing was peripheral blood or thyroid tissue (not recorded which). This TCR came from an adult man with Graves' disease, either hyperthyroidism or ophthalmopathy (not recorded which). The DNA is as follows: TGTGCCAGCAGCGTCGGGGGGGTGAGCTACACCTTC. Its translation reads: CASSVGGVSYTF.